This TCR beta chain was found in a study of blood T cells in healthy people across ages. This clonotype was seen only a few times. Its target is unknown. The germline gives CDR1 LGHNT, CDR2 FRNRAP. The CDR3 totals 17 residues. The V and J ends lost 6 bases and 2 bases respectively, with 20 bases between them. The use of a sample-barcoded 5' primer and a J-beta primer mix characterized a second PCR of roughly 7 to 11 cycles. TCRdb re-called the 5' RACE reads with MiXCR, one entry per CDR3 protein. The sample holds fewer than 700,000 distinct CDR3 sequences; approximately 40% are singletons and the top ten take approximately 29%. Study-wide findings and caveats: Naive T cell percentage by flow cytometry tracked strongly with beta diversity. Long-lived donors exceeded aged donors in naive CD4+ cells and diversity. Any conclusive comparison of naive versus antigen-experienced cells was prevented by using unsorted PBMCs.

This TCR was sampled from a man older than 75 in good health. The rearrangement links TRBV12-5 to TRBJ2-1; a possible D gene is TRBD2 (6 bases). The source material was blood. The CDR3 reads CASGFGDSANPYNEQFF. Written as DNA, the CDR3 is TGTGCTAGTGGCTTCGGGGACTCTGCAAACCCCTACAATGAGCAGTTCTTC.